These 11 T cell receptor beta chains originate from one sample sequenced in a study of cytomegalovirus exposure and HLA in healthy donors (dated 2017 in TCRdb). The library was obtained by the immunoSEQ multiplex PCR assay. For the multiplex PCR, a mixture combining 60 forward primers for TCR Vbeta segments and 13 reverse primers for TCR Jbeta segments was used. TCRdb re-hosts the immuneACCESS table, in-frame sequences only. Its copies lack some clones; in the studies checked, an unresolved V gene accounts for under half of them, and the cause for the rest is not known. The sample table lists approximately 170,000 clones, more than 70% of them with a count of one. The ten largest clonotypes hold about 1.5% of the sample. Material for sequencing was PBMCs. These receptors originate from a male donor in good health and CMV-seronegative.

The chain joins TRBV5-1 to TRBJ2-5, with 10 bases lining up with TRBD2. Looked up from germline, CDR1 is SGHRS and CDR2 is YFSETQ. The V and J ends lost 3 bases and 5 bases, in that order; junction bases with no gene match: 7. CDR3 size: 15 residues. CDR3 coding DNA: TGCGCCAGCAGCTCAGCTAGCGGGGGTTTGGAGACCCAGTACTTC. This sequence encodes CASSSASGGLETQYF.

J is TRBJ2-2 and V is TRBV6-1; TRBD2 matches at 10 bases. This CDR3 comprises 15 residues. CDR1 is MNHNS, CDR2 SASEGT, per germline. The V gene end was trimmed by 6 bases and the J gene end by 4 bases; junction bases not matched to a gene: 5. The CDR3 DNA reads TGTGCCAGCAGAAGGACTAGCGGTGGCACCGGGGAGCTGTTTTTT. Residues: CASRRTSGGTGELFF.

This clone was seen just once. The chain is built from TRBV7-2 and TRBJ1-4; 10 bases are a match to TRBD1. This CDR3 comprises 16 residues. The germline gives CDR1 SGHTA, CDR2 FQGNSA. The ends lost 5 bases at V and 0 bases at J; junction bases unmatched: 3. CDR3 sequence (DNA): TGTGCCAGCAGCCCGGACAGGGGGTCAACTAATGAAAAACTGTTTTTT. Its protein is CASSPDRGSTNEKLFF.

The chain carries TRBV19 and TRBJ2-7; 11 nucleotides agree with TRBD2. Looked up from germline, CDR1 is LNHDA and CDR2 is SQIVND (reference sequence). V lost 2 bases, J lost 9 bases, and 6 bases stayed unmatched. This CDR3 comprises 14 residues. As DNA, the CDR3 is TGTGCCAGTAGTATAAGGGCTAGCGGGGGGCCGCAGTACTTC. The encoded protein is CASSIRASGGPQYF.

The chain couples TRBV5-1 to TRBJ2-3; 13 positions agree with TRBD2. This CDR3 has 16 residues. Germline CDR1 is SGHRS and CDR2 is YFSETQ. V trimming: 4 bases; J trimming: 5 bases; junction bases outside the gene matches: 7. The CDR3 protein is CASSGGLAGRVDTQYF. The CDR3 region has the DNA TGCGCCAGCAGCGGGGGACTAGCGGGGAGGGTAGATACGCAGTATTTT.

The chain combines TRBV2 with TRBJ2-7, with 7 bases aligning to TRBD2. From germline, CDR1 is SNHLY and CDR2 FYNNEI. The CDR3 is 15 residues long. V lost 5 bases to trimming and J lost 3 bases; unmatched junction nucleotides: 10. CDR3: CASSMAGDSFYEQYF. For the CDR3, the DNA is TGTGCCAGCAGTATGGCGGGGGACTCCTTCTACGAGCAGTACTTC. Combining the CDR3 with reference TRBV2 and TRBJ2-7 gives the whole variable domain EPEVTQTPSHQVTQMGQEVILRCVPISNHLYFYWYRQILGQKVEFLVSFYNNEISEKSEIFDDQFSVERPDGSNFTLKIRSTKLEDSAMYFCASSMAGDSFYEQYFGPGTRLTVT.

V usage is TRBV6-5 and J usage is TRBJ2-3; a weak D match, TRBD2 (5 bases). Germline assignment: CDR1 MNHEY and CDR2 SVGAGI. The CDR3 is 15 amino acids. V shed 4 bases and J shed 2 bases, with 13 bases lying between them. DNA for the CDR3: TGTGCCAGCAGTTTACTCCAGACTACCACAGATACGCAGTATTTT. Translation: CASSLLQTTTDTQYF.

CDR3 residues: CASSVGTATYGYTF. The CDR3 nucleotides read TGTGCCAGCAGCGTAGGTACCGCTACCTATGGCTACACCTTC. This rearrangement joins TRBV9 to TRBJ1-2; unclear D gene. CDR3 size: 14 residues. The germline gives CDR1 SGDLS, CDR2 YYNGEE. Trimming stripped 0 bases from V and 4 bases from J, with 10 bases between.

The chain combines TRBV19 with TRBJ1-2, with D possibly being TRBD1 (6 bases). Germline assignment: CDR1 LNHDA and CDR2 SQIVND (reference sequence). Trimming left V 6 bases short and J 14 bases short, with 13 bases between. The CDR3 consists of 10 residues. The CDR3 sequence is CASRGDTSTF. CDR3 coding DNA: TGTGCCAGTAGAGGGGACACTTCAACCTTC.

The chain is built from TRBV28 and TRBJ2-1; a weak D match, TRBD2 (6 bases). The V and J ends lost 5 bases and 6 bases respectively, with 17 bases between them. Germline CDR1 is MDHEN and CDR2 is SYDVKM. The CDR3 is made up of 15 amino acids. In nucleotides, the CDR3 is TGTGCCAGCAGTCCACAAGGGCGGGGTAGCAATGAGCAGTTCTTC. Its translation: CASSPQGRGSNEQFF.

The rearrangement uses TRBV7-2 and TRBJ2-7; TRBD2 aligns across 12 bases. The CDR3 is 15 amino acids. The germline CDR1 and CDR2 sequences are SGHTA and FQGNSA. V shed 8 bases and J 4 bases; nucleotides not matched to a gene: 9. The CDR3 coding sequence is TGTGCCAGCCTTCCTAGCGGGAGGGCCACTTACGAGCAGTACTTC. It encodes CASLPSGRATYEQYF.